The 24 T cell receptor beta chains in this list originate from one sample, sequenced in a study of a mutant IDH1 vaccine in newly diagnosed glioma. Stated time point: baseline, week 1 (first vaccination visit). The treatment: pre-vaccination baseline after standard-of-care therapy. The repertoire was sequenced with immunoSEQ multiplex PCR; TCRdb's copy has only in-frame clones and lacks some. The data show around 60,000 clones, with about 90% seen just once and 2.6% held by the top ten. The sequences come from PBMCs, collected from a glioma patient treated with radiotherapy, temozolomide or both. The receptors come from a man aged 45-65 years with glioma.

V gene TRBV19 combines with J gene TRBJ2-2; 8 bases agree with TRBD1. The CDR3 is made up of 15 amino acids. With 7 bases clipped from V and 4 bases from J, the junction kept 8 bases outside the gene matches. Germline V lookup: CDR1 LNHDA, CDR2 SQIVND (reference sequence). The CDR3 region is CASKDQGAVTGELFF. CDR3 nucleotide sequence: TGTGCCAGTAAAGATCAGGGGGCTGTCACCGGGGAGCTGTTTTTT.

The CDR3 loop is CASSSGTAGNTIYF. The CDR3 DNA is TGTGCCAGCAGTTCTGGGACGGCAGGGAACACCATATATTTT. This chain links TRBV7-2 with TRBJ1-3; D is possibly TRBD1 (5 bases). The germline CDR1 and CDR2 sequences are SGHTA and FQGNSA. The CDR3 has 14 residues. Trimming cost V 6 bases and J 7 bases, with 16 bases left between them. Together with reference TRBV7-2 and TRBJ1-3, the CDR3 gives the full variable domain: GAGVSQSPSNKVTEKGKDVELRCDPISGHTALYWYRQSLGQGLEFLIYFQGNSAPDKSGLPSDRFSAERTGGSVSTLTIQRTQQEDSAVYLCASSSGTAGNTIYFGEGSWLTVV.

This chain links TRBV5-1 with TRBJ2-7; D may match TRBD1 or TRBD2 (5 bases each). CDR1 and CDR2 (germline): SGHRS, YFSETQ. This CDR3 region has 16 residues. Trimming took off 0 bases at V and 1 base at J, with 14 bases between the two ends. In DNA, the CDR3 is TGCGCCAGCAGCTTGGGCTCCGGGACCGTGTCCTACGAGCAGTACTTC. Translated: CASSLGSGTVSYEQYF.

V and J are TRBV7-9 and TRBJ1-4; 8 bases map to TRBD1. Germline V gene sequence: CDR1 SEHNR, CDR2 FQNEAQ (reference sequence). J gave up 0 bases and V 4 bases, and 7 bases lay outside the gene matches. This CDR3 has 17 residues. CDR3 sequence reads: CASSSRTGPSTNEKLFF. CDR3 coding DNA: TGTGCCAGCAGCTCACGGACAGGGCCGTCAACTAATGAAAAACTGTTTTTT.

The chain links TRBV29-1 to TRBJ2-2; no firm D call. The CDR3 has 11 residues. V lost 7 bases and J 3 bases, leaving 6 bases between the germline ends. The germline V gene encodes CDR1 SQVTM and CDR2 ANQGSEA. The DNA of the CDR3 is TGCAGCGCTTGGCACACCGGGGAGCTGTTTTTT. This gives the protein CSAWHTGELFF.

The chain links TRBV6-5 to TRBJ1-2, with no clear D. This CDR3 is 16 amino acids long. V was clipped by 4 bases and J by 2 bases, with 17 bases between them. Per the germline V gene, CDR1 is MNHEY and CDR2 is SVGAGI. The CDR3: CASSWGRNTDNYGYTF. Here the CDR3 DNA reads TGTGCCAGCAGTTGGGGTCGGAACACGGACAACTATGGCTACACCTTC.

V gene TRBV27 combines with J gene TRBJ2-2; D possibly matches TRBD1 or TRBD2 (5 bases each). The CDR3 extends over 13 amino acids. Trimming removed 6 bases at V and 9 bases at J, with 14 bases between. Per the germline V gene, CDR1 is MNHEY and CDR2 is SMNVEV (reference sequence). This chain's CDR3 is CASSPSGLWELFF. The CDR3 DNA reads TGTGCCAGCAGCCCGTCGGGGCTGTGGGAGCTGTTTTTT.

CDR3 sequence reads: CSAKVLGEAFF. The CDR3 coding sequence is TGCAGTGCTAAAGTCCTTGGTGAAGCTTTCTTT. The chain is built from TRBV20-1 and TRBJ1-1; no definite D call. V lost 4 bases to trimming and J lost 7 bases, with 10 bases between them. Germline assignment: CDR1 DFQATT and CDR2 SNEGSKA (reference sequence). The CDR3 is 11 residues long.

The chain links TRBV29-1 to TRBJ2-5; tentatively, D is TRBD1 or TRBD2 (7 bases each). CDR1 is SQVTM, CDR2 ANQGSEA, per germline. Trimming took off 1 base at V and 4 bases at J, with 13 bases between the two ends. This CDR3 has 14 amino acids. The CDR3 DNA sequence: TGCAGCGTTGAAGGCGGGGAGGGGGCAGAGACCCAGTACTTC. Translation gives CSVEGGEGAETQYF.

This chain links TRBV5-1 with TRBJ2-5, with D perhaps matching TRBD1 or TRBD2 (6 bases each). The CDR3 sequence is 13 residues long. The V end was cut by 2 bases, the J end by 4 bases, with 9 bases between. Germline-derived CDR1 and CDR2 are SGHRS and YFSETQ. CDR3 nucleotides: TGCGCCAGCAGCTTTGGAGGGGGAGAGACCCAGTACTTC. Translating it yields CASSFGGGETQYF.

This clone was observed a single time. The chain links TRBV5-6 to TRBJ1-2, with a possible D match to TRBD1 (6 bases). Deletions cut 4 bases from V and 0 bases from J, with 13 bases between. Germline lookup yields CDR1 SGHDT and CDR2 YYEEEE. This CDR3 spans 15 amino acids. The CDR3 reads CASSAYRAPNYGYTF. CDR3 bases: TGTGCCAGCAGCGCTTACAGGGCTCCTAACTATGGCTACACCTTC.

The chain joins TRBV6-6 to TRBJ1-2; 8 bases align to TRBD1. CDR3 length: 15 residues. In germline, CDR1 is MNHNY, CDR2 SVGAGI (reference sequence). V trimming: 4 bases; J trimming: 8 bases; junction bases outside the gene matches: 12. The CDR3 sequence is CASSSGGALIGGYTF. CDR3 in DNA: TGTGCCAGCAGTTCAGGGGGCGCCTTAATAGGAGGCTACACCTTC.

The V gene is TRBV10-1, the J gene TRBJ2-7, with TRBD1 as a possible D gene (6 bases). Deletions cut 5 bases from V and 2 bases from J, with 13 bases between. From germline, CDR1 is WNHNN and CDR2 SYGVQD (reference sequence). This CDR3 region has 14 residues. The CDR3: CASSPLTGTYEQYF. The CDR3 coding sequence is TGCGCCAGCAGTCCCTTGACAGGAACCTACGAGCAGTACTTC.

This chain uses TRBV11-2 with TRBJ2-7; D not certain. The V and J ends lost 0 bases and 3 bases respectively, with 12 bases between them. From germline, CDR1 is SGHAT and CDR2 FQNNGV. The CDR3 sequence is 15 residues long. The CDR3 nucleotides are TGTGCCAGCAGCTTAGAGGGCGGAGTGGGCTACGAGCAGTACTTC. Translating it yields CASSLEGGVGYEQYF. Drawing the rest from reference TRBV11-2 and TRBJ2-7, the complete variable domain is EAGVAQSPRYKIIEKRQSVAFWCNPISGHATLYWYQQILGQGPKLLIQFQNNGVVDDSQLPKDRFSAERLKGVDSTLKIQPAKLEDSAVYLCASSLEGGVGYEQYFGPGTRLTVT.

The CDR3 DNA reads as TGTGCCAGCAGCTTAGTTATAGGTGGCGAGCAGTACTTC. As protein: CASSLVIGGEQYF. This sequence joins TRBV11-2 and TRBJ2-7; no firm D call. V was pared by 1 base and J by 6 bases, with 10 bases between. Germline CDR1 SGHAT, CDR2 FQNNGV. The CDR3 is 13 residues long.

This clone showed up just a few times. The chain links TRBV4-1 to TRBJ2-3; 8 nucleotides match TRBD2. The CDR3 totals 16 residues. Trimming took 1 base from V and 1 from J; bases not matched to a gene: 4. Germline-derived CDR1 and CDR2 are MGHRA and YSYEKL. CDR3 sequence reads: CASSQGRAGGTDTQYF. In DNA form, the CDR3 reads TGCGCCAGCAGCCAAGGTAGAGCGGGGGGCACAGATACGCAGTATTTT.

This rearrangement joins TRBV2 to TRBJ2-5; no clear D. CDR1 is SNHLY and CDR2 is FYNNEI in the germline V gene. The germline V and J ends were trimmed by 6 bases and 4 bases, with 9 bases remaining between them. The CDR3 loop spans 12 amino acids. The CDR3 sequence: CASRGFSETQYF. The CDR3 DNA reads TGTGCCAGCAGGGGTTTTTCAGAGACCCAGTACTTC.

The V and J genes are TRBV10-1 and TRBJ1-1; no firm D call. Germline V gene data show CDR1 as WNHNN and CDR2 as SYGVQD (reference sequence). This CDR3 has 13 amino acids. Trimming took 5 bases from V and 6 from J, leaving 13 bases between them. The CDR3 reads CASSRPGSPEAFF. The CDR3 nucleotides read TGCGCCAGCAGTCGTCCCGGGTCCCCTGAAGCTTTCTTT.

The chain couples TRBV30 to TRBJ2-1, with D perhaps TRBD2 (5 bases). Trimming shortened V by 8 bases and J by 0 bases, and 17 bases separated the two germline ends. Germline CDR1 is GTSNPN and CDR2 is SVGIG (reference sequence). The CDR3 has 15 residues. The DNA for the CDR3 is TGTGCCCGGGCGGGCGCCGGGCACTCCTACAATGAGCAGTTCTTC. This gives the protein CARAGAGHSYNEQFF.

The CDR3 is CASSNNRKNTEAFF. DNA of the CDR3: TGTGCCAGCAGTAACAACAGGAAGAACACTGAAGCTTTCTTT. The rearrangement links TRBV9 to TRBJ1-1, with D possibly TRBD1 on 5 matching bases. V was pared by 5 bases and J by 1 base, with 12 bases between. The CDR3 runs 14 residues. CDR1 and CDR2 from the germline V gene are SGDLS and YYNGEE.

The chain is built from TRBV29-1 and TRBJ2-1; perhaps TRBD1 as D (6 bases). The CDR3 loop spans 13 amino acids. Trimming removed 2 bases from V and 7 bases from J, with 12 bases in between. Germline CDR1 SQVTM, CDR2 ANQGSEA. Here the CDR3 DNA reads TGCAGCGTTGAATTGACCCAGGGGAATGAGCAGTTCTTC. This codes for CSVELTQGNEQFF.

The V call is TRBV9, the J call TRBJ1-6; 7 nucleotides line up with TRBD1. Trimming cost V 2 bases and J 7 bases; bases outside gene matches: 3. Germline V gives CDR1 SGDLS, CDR2 YYNGEE. There are 14 residues in the CDR3. The CDR3 reads CASSVTGENSPLHF. DNA of the CDR3: TGTGCCAGCAGCGTTACAGGGGAGAATTCACCCCTCCACTTT.

The chain combines TRBV20-1 with TRBJ2-1; D is ambiguous. The V end lost 5 bases, the J end lost 12 bases, and 5 bases lay between the germline ends. The CDR3 consists of 8 residues. Germline V CDR1 and CDR2: DFQATT, SNEGSKA (reference sequence). The CDR3 coding sequence is TGCAGTGCTGGGGTGCAGTTCTTC. Protein sequence: CSAGVQFF.

This chain joins TRBV19 and TRBJ1-2, with unresolved D. CDR1 is LNHDA, CDR2 SQIVND, per germline (reference sequence). The CDR3 is made up of 15 amino acids. V was shortened by 3 bases and J by 6 bases, with 17 bases between the two germline ends. CDR3 nucleotides: TGTGCCAGTAGTATCTCAGGACGAAATCGCGATGGCTACACCTTC. Its translation is CASSISGRNRDGYTF.